This T cell receptor beta chain was sequenced during a study of T cells in Graves' hyperthyroidism and ophthalmopathy. Researchers amplified the TCR beta CDR3 regions from RNA transcripts. HTBI primers were employed in a first-round RT-PCR of the TCR CDR3. MiXCR was run by TCRdb on the multiplex PCR reads, yielding one entry per CDR3 protein. The sample has 300,000 to 350,000 distinct CDR3 sequences, over 20% seen once. Losses at the gene ends were 3 bases for V and 3 bases for J; bases not matched to a gene: 4. The CDR3 sequence is 15 residues long. Germline V gene lookup returns CDR1 SGHDT and CDR2 YYEEEE.

Sequenced sample: blood. The chain employs TRBV5-6 and TRBJ2-1; 9 bases fit TRBD1. The TCR was taken from a woman between 50 and 59 years old with Graves' hyperthyroidism. The CDR3 is CASSSYRGLYNEQFF. For the CDR3, the DNA is TGTGCCAGCAGCTCGTACAGGGGGCTCTACAATGAGCAGTTCTTC.